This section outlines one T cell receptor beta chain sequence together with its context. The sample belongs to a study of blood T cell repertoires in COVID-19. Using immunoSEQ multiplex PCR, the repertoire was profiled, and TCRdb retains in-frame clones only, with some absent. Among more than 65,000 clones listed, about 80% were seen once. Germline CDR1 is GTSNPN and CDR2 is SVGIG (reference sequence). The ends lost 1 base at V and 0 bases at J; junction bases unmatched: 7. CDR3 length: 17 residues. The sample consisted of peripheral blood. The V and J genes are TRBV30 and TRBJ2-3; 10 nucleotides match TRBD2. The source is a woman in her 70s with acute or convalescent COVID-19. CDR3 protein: CAWSGTSGTPSTDTQYF. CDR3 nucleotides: TGTGCCTGGAGTGGGACTAGCGGAACCCCTAGCACAGATACGCAGTATTTT. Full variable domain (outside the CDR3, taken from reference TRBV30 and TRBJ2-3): SQTIHQWPATLVQPVGSPLSLECTVEGTSNPNLYWYRQAAGRGLQLLFYSVGIGQISSEVPQNLSASRPQDRQFILSSKKLLLSDSGFYLCAWSGTSGTPSTDTQYFGPGTRLTVL.